One sample yielded the 6 T cell receptor beta chains listed below, sequenced in a study of cytomegalovirus exposure and HLA in healthy donors. Sequencing used immunoSEQ multiplex PCR; TCRdb keeps in-frame clones, though not all of them. The data show approximately 46,000 clones, approximately 93% seen once. The sequenced material came from PBMCs. These receptors were obtained from a woman aged 18-29 years in good health and CMV-seronegative.

The chain joins TRBV5-1 to TRBJ1-4; TRBD1 matches at 9 bases. V shed 4 bases and J 5 bases; nucleotides not matched to a gene: 15. CDR1 and CDR2 (germline): SGHRS, YFSETQ. CDR3 length: 18 amino acids. CDR3 bases: TGCGCCAGCAGCGCGGCGGACAGGGGCGGCGGTAAAAATGAAAAACTGTTTTTT. This gives the protein CASSAADRGGGKNEKLFF.

The rearrangement links TRBV29-1 to TRBJ1-1, with 8 bases that match TRBD1. CDR3 length equals 13 residues. V gave up 6 bases and J gave up 1 base; unmatched junction bases: 4. Per the germline V gene, CDR1 is SQVTM and CDR2 is ANQGSEA. DNA for the CDR3: TGCAGCGTCCAGGGGGCCCCGAACACTGAAGCTTTCTTT. This codes for CSVQGAPNTEAFF.

CDR3 residues: CAWSVGFGGSFNYGYTF. The CDR3 DNA is TGTGCCTGGAGTGTGGGGTTCGGGGGGAGCTTCAACTATGGCTACACCTTC. The chain links TRBV30 to TRBJ1-2; a possible D gene is TRBD1 (5 bases). In germline, CDR1 is GTSNPN, CDR2 SVGIG (reference sequence). V was shortened by 0 bases and J by 2 bases, with 19 bases between the two germline ends. The CDR3 sequence is 17 residues long.

This chain connects TRBV9 to TRBJ2-3, with a weak D call TRBD1 (6 bases). Trimming took off 1 base at V and 3 bases at J, with 9 bases between the two ends. The CDR3 runs to 14 residues. Looked up from germline, CDR1 is SGDLS and CDR2 is YYNGEE. In DNA form, the CDR3 reads TGTGCCAGCAGCGTATCAACAGGGACAGATACGCAGTATTTT. Translation: CASSVSTGTDTQYF.

The chain couples TRBV18 to TRBJ2-7; 7 nucleotides align to TRBD2. This CDR3 has 15 residues. Germline assignment: CDR1 KGHSH and CDR2 LQKENI. V lost 0 bases to trimming and J lost 1 base; unmatched junction nucleotides: 3. The CDR3 sequence is CASSPPGLTSYEQYF. The CDR3 nucleotides are TGTGCCAGCTCACCACCGGGACTAACTTCCTACGAGCAGTACTTC.

This clone came up a few times. The chain carries TRBV7-8 and TRBJ2-1; perhaps TRBD2 as D (7 bases). V lost 4 bases, J lost 5 bases, and 18 bases lay in between. The CDR3 contains 16 residues. Germline lookup yields CDR1 SGHVS and CDR2 FQNEAQ. CDR3 amino acids: CASSWGGGGPDNEQFF. The CDR3 DNA follows: TGTGCCAGCAGCTGGGGGGGCGGGGGCCCAGACAATGAGCAGTTCTTC.